This TCR beta chain was captured in a study of blood T cell repertoires in COVID-19. Study background: Spain, Italy and the United States supplied samples that represented acute and convalescent COVID-19. In each case, the material was cDNA or gDNA derived from T cells, B-cell-depleted T cells, or PBMCs.

As processed by the authors: From reference gene primer amplification, estimates of nucleated cell counts were derived. The data were produced by immunoSEQ multiplex PCR, yet TCRdb's version contains in-frame clones alone and is incomplete. The D gene and trimming were derived from the DNA, and the V and J assignments and clone size from that table. The repertoire holds approximately 300,000 clones, around 92% seen once, with around 6.6% in the top ten. V lost 4 bases, J lost 7 bases, and 11 bases stayed unmatched. This CDR3 spans 16 amino acids. The germline gives CDR1 MNHEY, CDR2 SVGAGI. The sequencing input was peripheral blood. This clonotype was sampled from a young man who had recovered from COVID-19. The chain is built from TRBV6-5 and TRBJ1-5; the match to TRBD1 covers 9 bases. The DNA of the CDR3 is TGTGCCAGCAGTTTGGACCCCGGGACAGGGCTACAGCCCCAGCATTTT. It yields the protein CASSLDPGTGLQPQHF.